Here is one T cell receptor (beta chain) with its context. This specimen comes from a study of cytomegalovirus exposure and HLA in healthy donors. The V end lost 4 bases, the J end lost 2 bases, and 6 bases lay between the germline ends. Looked up from germline, CDR1 is MGHDK and CDR2 is SYGVNS. The CDR3 loop spans 12 amino acids. The donors, nominally healthy at sampling, likely had unrecorded immune exposures. PCR primers comprised 60 Vbeta and 13 Jbeta primers. Assay: immunoSEQ multiplex PCR; the TCRdb copy retains only in-frame clones and omits some. In the table there are some 140,000 clones, approximately 60% of which are singletons.

J is TRBJ2-7 and V is TRBV25-1; D remains unclear. The sample consisted of PBMCs. The origin of this receptor is a human donor in good health. In nucleotides, the CDR3 is TGTGCCAGCAGTGTTACAACCTACGAGCAGTACTTC. It translates to CASSVTTYEQYF.